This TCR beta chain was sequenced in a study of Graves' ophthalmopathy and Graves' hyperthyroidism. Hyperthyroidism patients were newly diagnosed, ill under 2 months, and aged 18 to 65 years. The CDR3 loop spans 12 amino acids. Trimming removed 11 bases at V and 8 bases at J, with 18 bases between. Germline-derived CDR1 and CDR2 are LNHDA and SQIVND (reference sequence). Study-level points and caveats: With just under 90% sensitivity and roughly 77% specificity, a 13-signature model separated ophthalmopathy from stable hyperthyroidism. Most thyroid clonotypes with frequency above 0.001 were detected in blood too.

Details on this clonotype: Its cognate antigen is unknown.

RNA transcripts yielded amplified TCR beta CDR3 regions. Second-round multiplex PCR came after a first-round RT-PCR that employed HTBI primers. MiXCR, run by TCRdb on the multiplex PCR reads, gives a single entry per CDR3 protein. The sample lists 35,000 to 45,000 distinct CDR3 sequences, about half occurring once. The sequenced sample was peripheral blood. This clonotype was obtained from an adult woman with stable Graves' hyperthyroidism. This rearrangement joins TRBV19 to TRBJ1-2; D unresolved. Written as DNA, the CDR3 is TGTGCCTCCTCGGGTGGTGGAATCGGCTACACCTTC. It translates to CASSGGGIGYTF.